These T cell receptor beta chains were read from a single sample in a study of cytomegalovirus exposure and HLA in healthy donors. The repertoire was sequenced with immunoSEQ multiplex PCR; TCRdb's copy has only in-frame clones and lacks some. This table has about 90,000 clones, approximately 81% appearing once. The sample was PBMCs. The receptor source for this set is a young woman in good health and CMV-seropositive. Both conserved end residues are part of each CDR3. A D gene is named only where the DNA matches it firmly. Clone size is not always given. Where it is, it says once, few, many or a class for expanded clones.

DNA	CDR3	V	J	size	D	length
TGTGCCAGCAGCGTAGCTTTGAAGACAGGGGCCTACAATGAGCAGTTCTTC	CASSVALKTGAYNEQFF	TRBV9	TRBJ2-1	.	TRBD1	17
TGTGCCAGCAGTAAAAGCCCTGGACAGCGAACCTACGAGCAGTACTTC	CASSKSPGQRTYEQYF	TRBV6-6	TRBJ2-7	.	.	16
TGTGCCAGCAGCTTAGGGACAGCGTACAATGAGCAGTTCTTC	CASSLGTAYNEQFF	TRBV7-8	TRBJ2-1	.	.	14
TGTGCCAGCAGTGAAGTGACGGGTTATAGCAATCAGCCCCAGCATTTT	CASSEVTGYSNQPQHF	TRBV6-1	TRBJ1-5	once	.	16
TGTGCCAGCAGTTACTCGAGGGGGCACGAGCAGTACTTC	CASSYSRGHEQYF	TRBV6-5	TRBJ2-7	.	TRBD1	13
TGTGCCTGGAGTGTACGGAAGGGAGCGGGTAGCGGGGGACCCTACGAGCAGTACTTC	CAWSVRKGAGSGGPYEQYF	TRBV30	TRBJ2-7	.	TRBD2	19
TGTGCCAGCAGCTTATTTACGGGCGGGGGTTACGAGCAGTACTTC	CASSLFTGGGYEQYF	TRBV7-6	TRBJ2-7	.	TRBD2	15
TGCGCCAGCAGCCAATGGACCAGGGGACGACGCGAGCAGTACTTC	CASSQWTRGRREQYF	TRBV4-3	TRBJ2-7	.	.	15
TGCAGCGCAGGACAGGGGGCCGGGGCCAACGTCCTGACTTTC	CSAGQGAGANVLTF	TRBV29-1	TRBJ2-6	.	TRBD1	14
TGTGCCAGCAGCTTGGGACAGGGTCGCCACGAGCAGTACTTC	CASSLGQGRHEQYF	TRBV5-6	TRBJ2-7	.	TRBD1	14
TGTGCCAGCAGCCCAGGACAGATATTGAACACTGAAGCTTTCTTT	CASSPGQILNTEAFF	TRBV7-8	TRBJ1-1	.	.	15
TGTGCCAGCAGCGTGAACGGAGGCTCTGGAAACACCATATATTTT	CASSVNGGSGNTIYF	TRBV9	TRBJ1-3	.	.	15
TGTGCCAGCAGGCAAATCGGACTAGCGGGGATCTACAATGAGCAGTTCTTC	CASRQIGLAGIYNEQFF	TRBV5-4	TRBJ2-1	once	TRBD2	17
TGCGCCAGCAGCCAACTAGCGTTAGAGACCCAGTACTTC	CASSQLALETQYF	TRBV4-1	TRBJ2-5	.	.	13
TGTGCCAGCAGCTTACCGAGCGAATACGAGCAGTACTTC	CASSLPSEYEQYF	TRBV7-4	TRBJ2-7	.	.	13
TGTGCCAGCAGTGAACAACAGGGGCTCATAAACTATGGCTACACCTTC	CASSEQQGLINYGYTF	TRBV6-1	TRBJ1-2	.	TRBD1	16
TGTGCCAGCTCACCCTCCTCAGGGCAGACTAATCAGCCCCAGCATTTT	CASSPSSGQTNQPQHF	TRBV18	TRBJ1-5	.	.	16
TGTGCCAGCTCCCCCGGGACAGGGGCCGGCGCTGAGCAGTTCTTC	CASSPGTGAGAEQFF	TRBV18	TRBJ2-1	.	TRBD1	15
TGTGCCAGCGGGTTGGGCTTGGCGACTGAAGCTTTCTTT	CASGLGLATEAFF	TRBV7-9	TRBJ1-1	.	.	13
TGTGCCAGCAGTGGCCAGCTGGGAGAGGGACAGCCCCAGCATTTT	CASSGQLGEGQPQHF	TRBV6-1	TRBJ1-5	.	.	15
TGTGCCAGCATCGGGGGTTTTGCGGCTTTCTTT	CASIGGFAAFF	TRBV27	TRBJ1-1	.	.	11
TGTGCCAGCAGCTCATACGGACAGGGGGATGAAAAACTGTTTTTT	CASSSYGQGDEKLFF	TRBV9	TRBJ1-4	.	TRBD1	15